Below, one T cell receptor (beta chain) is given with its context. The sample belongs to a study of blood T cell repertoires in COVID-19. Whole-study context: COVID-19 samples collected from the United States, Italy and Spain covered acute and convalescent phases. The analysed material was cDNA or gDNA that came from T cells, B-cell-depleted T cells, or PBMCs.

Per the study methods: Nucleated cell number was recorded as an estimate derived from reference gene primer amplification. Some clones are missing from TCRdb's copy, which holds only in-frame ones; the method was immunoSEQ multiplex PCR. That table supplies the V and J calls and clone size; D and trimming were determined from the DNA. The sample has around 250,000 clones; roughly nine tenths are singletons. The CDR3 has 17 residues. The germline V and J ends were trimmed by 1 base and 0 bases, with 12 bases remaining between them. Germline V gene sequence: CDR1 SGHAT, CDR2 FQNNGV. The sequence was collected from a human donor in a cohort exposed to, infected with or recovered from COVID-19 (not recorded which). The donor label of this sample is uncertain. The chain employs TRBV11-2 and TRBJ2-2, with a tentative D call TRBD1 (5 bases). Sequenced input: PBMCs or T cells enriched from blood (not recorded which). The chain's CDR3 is CASSLVVDSPNTGELFF. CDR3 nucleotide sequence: TGTGCCAGCAGCTTAGTCGTTGACAGCCCGAACACCGGGGAGCTGTTTTTT. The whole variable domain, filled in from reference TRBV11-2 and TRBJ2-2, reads EAGVAQSPRYKIIEKRQSVAFWCNPISGHATLYWYQQILGQGPKLLIQFQNNGVVDDSQLPKDRFSAERLKGVDSTLKIQPAKLEDSAVYLCASSLVVDSPNTGELFFGEGSRLTVL.